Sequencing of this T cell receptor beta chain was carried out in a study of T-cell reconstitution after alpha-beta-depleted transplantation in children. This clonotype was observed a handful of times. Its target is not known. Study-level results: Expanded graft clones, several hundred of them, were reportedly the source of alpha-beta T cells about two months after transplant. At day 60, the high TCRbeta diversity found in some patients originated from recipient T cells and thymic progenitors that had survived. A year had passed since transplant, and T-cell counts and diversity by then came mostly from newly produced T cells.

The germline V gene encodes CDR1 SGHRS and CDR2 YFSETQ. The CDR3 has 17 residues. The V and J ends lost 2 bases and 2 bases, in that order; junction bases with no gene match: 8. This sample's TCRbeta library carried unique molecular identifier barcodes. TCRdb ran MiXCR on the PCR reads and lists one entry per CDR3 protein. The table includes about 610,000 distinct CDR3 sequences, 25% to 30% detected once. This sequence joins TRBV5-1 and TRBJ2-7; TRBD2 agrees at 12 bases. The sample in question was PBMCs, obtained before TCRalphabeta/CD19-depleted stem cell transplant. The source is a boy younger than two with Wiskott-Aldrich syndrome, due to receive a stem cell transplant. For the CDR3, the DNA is TGCGCCAGCAGCTTCCGGACTAGCGGGACCACAACCTACGAGCAGTACTTC. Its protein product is CASSFRTSGTTTYEQYF.